This TCR beta chain was observed in a study of blood T cell repertoires in COVID-19. Assay used: immunoSEQ multiplex PCR; TCRdb lists only in-frame clones, some missing. In the table there are about 200,000 clones, around nine tenths of which are singletons. J was trimmed by 2 bases and V by 0 bases; bases with no gene match: 4. The CDR3 extends over 15 amino acids. CDR1 and CDR2 (germline): GTSNPN, SVGIG (reference sequence). The rearrangement uses TRBV30 and TRBJ2-5; TRBD1 matches at 9 bases. This TCR came from a man aged 50-59 years with COVID-19, enrolled during active disease. The sample comprised peripheral blood. This CDR3 reads CAWSVSTGGQETQYF. The CDR3 bases are TGTGCCTGGAGTGTCTCGACAGGGGGTCAAGAGACCCAGTACTTC.